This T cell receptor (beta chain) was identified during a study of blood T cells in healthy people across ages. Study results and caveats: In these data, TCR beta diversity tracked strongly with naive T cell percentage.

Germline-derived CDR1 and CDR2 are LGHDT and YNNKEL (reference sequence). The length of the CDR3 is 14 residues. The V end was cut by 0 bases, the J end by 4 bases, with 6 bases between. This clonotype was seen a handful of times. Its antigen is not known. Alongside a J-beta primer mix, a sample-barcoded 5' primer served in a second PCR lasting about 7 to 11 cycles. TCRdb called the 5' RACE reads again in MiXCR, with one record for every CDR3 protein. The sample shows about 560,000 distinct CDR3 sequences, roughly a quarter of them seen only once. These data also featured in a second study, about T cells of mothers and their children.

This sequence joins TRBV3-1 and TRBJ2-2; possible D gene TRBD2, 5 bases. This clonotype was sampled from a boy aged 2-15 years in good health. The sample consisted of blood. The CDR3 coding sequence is TGTGCCAGCAGCCAAGAAGCGGCCACCGGGGAGCTGTTTTTT. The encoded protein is CASSQEAATGELFF.